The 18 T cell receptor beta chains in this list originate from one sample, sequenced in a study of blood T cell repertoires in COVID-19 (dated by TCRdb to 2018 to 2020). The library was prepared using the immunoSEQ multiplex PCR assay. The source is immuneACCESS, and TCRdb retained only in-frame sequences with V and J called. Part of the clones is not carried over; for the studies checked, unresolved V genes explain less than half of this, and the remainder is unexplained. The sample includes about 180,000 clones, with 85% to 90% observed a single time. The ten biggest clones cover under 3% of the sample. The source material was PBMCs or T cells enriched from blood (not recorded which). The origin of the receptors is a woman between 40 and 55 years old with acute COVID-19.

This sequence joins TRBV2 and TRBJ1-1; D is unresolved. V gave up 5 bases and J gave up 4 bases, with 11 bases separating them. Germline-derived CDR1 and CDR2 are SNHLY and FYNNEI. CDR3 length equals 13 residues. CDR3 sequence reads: CASSPLAGTEAFF. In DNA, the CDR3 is TGTGCCAGCAGTCCGCTCGCAGGCACTGAAGCTTTCTTT.

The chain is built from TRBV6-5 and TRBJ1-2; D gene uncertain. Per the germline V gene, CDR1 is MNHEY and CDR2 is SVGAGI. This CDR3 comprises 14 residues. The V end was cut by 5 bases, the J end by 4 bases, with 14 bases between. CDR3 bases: TGTGCCAGCAGTATACGGGAAACAGTCTATGGCTACACCTTC. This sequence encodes CASSIRETVYGYTF.

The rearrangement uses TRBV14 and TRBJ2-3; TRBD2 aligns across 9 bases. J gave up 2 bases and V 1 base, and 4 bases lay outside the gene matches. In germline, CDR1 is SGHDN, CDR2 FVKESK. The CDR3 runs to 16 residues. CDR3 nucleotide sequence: TGTGCCAGCAGCCAAGGACTAGCGGTTTTCACAGATACGCAGTATTTT. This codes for CASSQGLAVFTDTQYF.

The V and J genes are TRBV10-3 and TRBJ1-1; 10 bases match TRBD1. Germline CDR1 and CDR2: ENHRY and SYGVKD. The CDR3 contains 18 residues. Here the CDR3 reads CANPRGGTGEFLGTEAFF. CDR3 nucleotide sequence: TGTGCTAACCCCCGGGGGGGGACAGGGGAATTTCTGGGCACTGAAGCTTTCTTT.

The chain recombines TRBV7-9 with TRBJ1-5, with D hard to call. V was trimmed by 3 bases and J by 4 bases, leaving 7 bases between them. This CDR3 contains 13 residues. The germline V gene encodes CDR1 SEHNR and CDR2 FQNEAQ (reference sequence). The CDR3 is CASSFGGNQPQHF. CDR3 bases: TGTGCCAGCAGCTTCGGCGGGAATCAGCCCCAGCATTTT. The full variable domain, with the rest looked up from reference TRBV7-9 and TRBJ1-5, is DTGVSQNPRHKITKRGQNVTFRCDPISEHNRLYWYRQTLGQGPEFLTYFQNEAQLEKSRLLSDRFSAERPKGSFSTLEIQRTEQGDSAMYLCASSFGGNQPQHFGDGTRLSIL.

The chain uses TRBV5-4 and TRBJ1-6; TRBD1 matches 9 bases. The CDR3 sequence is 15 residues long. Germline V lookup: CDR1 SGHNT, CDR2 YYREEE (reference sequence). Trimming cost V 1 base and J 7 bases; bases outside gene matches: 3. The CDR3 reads CASSLRQGGNSPLHF. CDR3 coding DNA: TGTGCCAGCAGCTTGAGACAGGGGGGGAATTCACCCCTCCACTTT.

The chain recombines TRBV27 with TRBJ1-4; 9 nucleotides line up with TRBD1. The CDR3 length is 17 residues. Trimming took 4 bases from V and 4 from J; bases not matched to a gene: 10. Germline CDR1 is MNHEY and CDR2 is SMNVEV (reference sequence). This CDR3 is CASSWTGEEGRNEKLFF. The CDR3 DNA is TGTGCCAGCAGTTGGACAGGGGAAGAAGGGCGTAATGAAAAACTGTTTTTT. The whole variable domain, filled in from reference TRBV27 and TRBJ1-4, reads EAQVTQNPRYLITVTGKKLTVTCSQNMNHEYMSWYRQDPGLGLRQIYYSMNVEVTDKGDVPEGYKVSRKEKRNFPLILESPSPNQTSLYFCASSWTGEEGRNEKLFFGSGTQLSVL.

The CDR3 bases are TGTGCCAGCAGTTCCCCCGGACTCGTCCAAGAGACCCAGTACTTC. Amino acid sequence: CASSSPGLVQETQYF. This chain joins TRBV28 and TRBJ2-5; a weak D match, TRBD2 (5 bases). CDR3 length equals 15 residues. The V end lost 4 bases, the J end lost 1 base, and 13 bases lay between the germline ends. Germline V gene sequence: CDR1 MDHEN, CDR2 SYDVKM.

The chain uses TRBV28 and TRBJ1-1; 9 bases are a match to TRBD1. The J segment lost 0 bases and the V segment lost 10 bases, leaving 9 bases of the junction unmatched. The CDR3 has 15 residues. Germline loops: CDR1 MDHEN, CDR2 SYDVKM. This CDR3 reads CATKGQGSVNTEAFF. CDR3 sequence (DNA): TGTGCCACAAAGGGACAGGGCTCCGTGAACACTGAAGCTTTCTTT.

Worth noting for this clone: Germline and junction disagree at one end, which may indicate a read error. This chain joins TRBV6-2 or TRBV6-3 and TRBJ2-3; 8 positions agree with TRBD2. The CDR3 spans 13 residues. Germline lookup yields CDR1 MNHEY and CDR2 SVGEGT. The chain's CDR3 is CASSYSIAGFPNF. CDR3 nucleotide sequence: TGTGCCAGCAGTTACTCGATAGCGGGATTCCCGAATTTT.

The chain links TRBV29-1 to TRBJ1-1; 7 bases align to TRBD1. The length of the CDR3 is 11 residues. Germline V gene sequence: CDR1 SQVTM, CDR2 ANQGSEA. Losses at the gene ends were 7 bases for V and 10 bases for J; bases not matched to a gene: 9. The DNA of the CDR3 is TGCAGCGGGGGACAGTTCGGGGGAGCTTTCTTT. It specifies CSGGQFGGAFF.

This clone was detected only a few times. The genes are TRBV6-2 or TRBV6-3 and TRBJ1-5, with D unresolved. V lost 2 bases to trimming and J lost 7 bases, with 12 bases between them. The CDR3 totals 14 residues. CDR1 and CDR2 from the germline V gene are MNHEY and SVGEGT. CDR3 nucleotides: TGTGCCAGCAGTTACGTCGGGTATGGACAGCCCCAGCATTTT. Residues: CASSYVGYGQPQHF.

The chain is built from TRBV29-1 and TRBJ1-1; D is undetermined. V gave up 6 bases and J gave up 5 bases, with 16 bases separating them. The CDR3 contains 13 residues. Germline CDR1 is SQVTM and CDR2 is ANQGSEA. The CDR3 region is CSVAAGRDTEAFF. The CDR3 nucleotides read TGCAGCGTGGCCGCTGGCCGGGATACTGAAGCTTTCTTT. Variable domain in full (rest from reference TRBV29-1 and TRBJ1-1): SAVISQKPSRDICQRGTSLTIQCQVDSQVTMMFWYRQQPGQSLTLIATANQGSEATYESGFVIDKFPISRPNLTFSTLTVSNMSPEDSSIYLCSVAAGRDTEAFFGQGTRLTVV.

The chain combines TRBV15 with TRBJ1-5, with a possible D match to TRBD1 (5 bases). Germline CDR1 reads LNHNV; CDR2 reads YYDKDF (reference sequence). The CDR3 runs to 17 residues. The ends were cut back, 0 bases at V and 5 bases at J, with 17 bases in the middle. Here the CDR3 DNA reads TGTGCCACCAGCAGAGATCCCGGACAAGGGTTGGATCAGCCCCAGCATTTT. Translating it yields CATSRDPGQGLDQPQHF. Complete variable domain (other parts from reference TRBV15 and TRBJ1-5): DAMVIQNPRYQVTQFGKPVTLSCSQTLNHNVMYWYQQKSSQAPKLLFHYYDKDFNNEADTPDNFQSRRPNTSFCFLDIRSPGLGDTAMYLCATSRDPGQGLDQPQHFGDGTRLSIL.

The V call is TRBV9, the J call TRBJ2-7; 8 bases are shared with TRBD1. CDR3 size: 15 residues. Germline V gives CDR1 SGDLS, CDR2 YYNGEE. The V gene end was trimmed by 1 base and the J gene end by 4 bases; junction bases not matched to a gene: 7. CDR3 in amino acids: CASSVSFGQGYEQYF. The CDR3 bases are TGTGCCAGCAGCGTATCGTTCGGACAGGGATACGAGCAGTACTTC.

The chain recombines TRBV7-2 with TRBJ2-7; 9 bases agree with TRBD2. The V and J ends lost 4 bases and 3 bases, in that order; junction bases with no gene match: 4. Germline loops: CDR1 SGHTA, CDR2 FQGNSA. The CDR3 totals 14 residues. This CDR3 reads CASSSLAGDYEQYF. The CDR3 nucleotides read TGTGCCAGCAGCTCCTTAGCGGGAGACTACGAGCAGTACTTC.

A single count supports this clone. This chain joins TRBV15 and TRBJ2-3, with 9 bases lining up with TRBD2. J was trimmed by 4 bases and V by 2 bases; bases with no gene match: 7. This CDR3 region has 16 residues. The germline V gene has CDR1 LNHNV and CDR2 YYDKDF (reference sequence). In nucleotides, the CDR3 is TGTGCCACCAGCAGAACCATGCGGGGGGGCCCAGATACGCAGTATTTT. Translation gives CATSRTMRGGPDTQYF.

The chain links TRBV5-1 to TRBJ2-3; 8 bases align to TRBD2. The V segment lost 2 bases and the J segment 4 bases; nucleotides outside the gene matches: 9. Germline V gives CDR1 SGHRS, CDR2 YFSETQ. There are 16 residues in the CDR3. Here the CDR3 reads CASSFLGGVVSDTQYF. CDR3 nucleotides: TGCGCCAGCAGCTTTCTCGGGGGGGTAGTATCAGATACGCAGTATTTT.